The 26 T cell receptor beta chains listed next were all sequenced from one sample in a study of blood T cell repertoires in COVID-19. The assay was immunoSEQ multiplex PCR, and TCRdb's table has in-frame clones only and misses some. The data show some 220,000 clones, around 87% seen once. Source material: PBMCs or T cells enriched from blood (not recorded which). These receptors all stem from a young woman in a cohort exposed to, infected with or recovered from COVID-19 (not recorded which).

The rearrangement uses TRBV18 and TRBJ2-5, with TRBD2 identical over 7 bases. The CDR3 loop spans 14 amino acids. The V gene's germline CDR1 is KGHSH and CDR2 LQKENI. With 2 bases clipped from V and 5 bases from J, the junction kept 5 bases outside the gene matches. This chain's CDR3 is CASSPSQGGETQYF. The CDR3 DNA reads TGTGCCAGCTCACCATCCCAGGGAGGGGAGACCCAGTACTTC.

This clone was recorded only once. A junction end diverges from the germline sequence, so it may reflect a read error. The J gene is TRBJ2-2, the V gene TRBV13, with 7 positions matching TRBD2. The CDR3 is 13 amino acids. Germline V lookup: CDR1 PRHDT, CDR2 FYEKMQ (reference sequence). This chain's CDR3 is CASSLGLAGELFF. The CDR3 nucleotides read TGTGCCAGCAGCCTAGGACTAGCCGGGGAGCTGTTTTTT.

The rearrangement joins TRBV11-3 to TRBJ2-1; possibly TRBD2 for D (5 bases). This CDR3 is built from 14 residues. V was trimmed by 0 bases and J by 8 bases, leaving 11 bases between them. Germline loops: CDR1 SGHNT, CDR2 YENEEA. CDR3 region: CASSLETGSDEQFF. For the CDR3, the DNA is TGTGCCAGCAGCTTAGAGACGGGGAGCGATGAGCAGTTCTTC.

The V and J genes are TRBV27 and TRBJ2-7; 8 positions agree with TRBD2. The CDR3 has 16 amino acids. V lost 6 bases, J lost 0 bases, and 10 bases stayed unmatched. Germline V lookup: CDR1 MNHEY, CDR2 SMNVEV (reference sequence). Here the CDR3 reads CASRLIAGPSSYEQYF. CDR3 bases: TGTGCCAGCAGGCTTATAGCGGGGCCAAGCTCCTACGAGCAGTACTTC.

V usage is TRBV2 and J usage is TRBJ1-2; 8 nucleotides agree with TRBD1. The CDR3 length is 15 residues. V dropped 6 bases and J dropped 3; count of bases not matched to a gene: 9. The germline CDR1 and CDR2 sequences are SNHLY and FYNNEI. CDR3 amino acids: CASRAGQASDYGYTF. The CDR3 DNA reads TGTGCCAGCAGAGCGGGACAGGCCAGCGACTATGGCTACACCTTC.

The CDR3 nucleotides read TGTGCCAGTAGTTGGGGGTCGGCAGGGGCTGACAATGAGCAGTTCTTC. Amino acids: CASSWGSAGADNEQFF. The chain recombines TRBV19 with TRBJ2-1, with TRBD1 as a possible D gene (6 bases). The CDR3 is 16 residues long. CDR1 and CDR2 from the germline V gene are LNHDA and SQIVND (reference sequence). V was cut by 5 bases and J by 5 bases, with 19 bases left in between.

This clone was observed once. The CDR3 DNA reads TGTGCCAGCAGCCATAGTACGTTCTATGGCTACACCTTC. The encoded protein is CASSHSTFYGYTF. The rearrangement joins TRBV14 to TRBJ1-2, with unresolved D. CDR1 is SGHDN and CDR2 is FVKESK in the germline V gene. Between the trimmed V and J ends, which lost 3 bases and 4 bases, there was a span of 9 bases. The CDR3 spans 13 residues. Filled out from reference TRBV14 and TRBJ1-2, the complete variable domain reads EAGVTQFPSHSVIEKGQTVTLRCDPISGHDNLYWYRRVMGKEIKFLLHFVKESKQDESGMPNNRFLAERTGGTYSTLKVQPAELEDSGVYFCASSHSTFYGYTFGSGTRLTVV.

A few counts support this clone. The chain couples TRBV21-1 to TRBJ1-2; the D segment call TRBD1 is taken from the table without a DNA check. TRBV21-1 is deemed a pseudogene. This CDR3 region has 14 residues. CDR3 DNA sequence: TGTGCCAGCAGCAAAGGCCAGGGGGCTTGTGGCTACACCTTC. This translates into CASSKGQGACGYTF.

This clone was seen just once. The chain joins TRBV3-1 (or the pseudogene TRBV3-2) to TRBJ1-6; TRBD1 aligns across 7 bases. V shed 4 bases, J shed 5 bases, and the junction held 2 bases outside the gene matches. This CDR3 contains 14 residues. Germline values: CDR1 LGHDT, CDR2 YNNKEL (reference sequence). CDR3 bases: TGTGCCAGCAGCCCCGGGACAGATAATTCACCCCTCCACTTT. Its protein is CASSPGTDNSPLHF.

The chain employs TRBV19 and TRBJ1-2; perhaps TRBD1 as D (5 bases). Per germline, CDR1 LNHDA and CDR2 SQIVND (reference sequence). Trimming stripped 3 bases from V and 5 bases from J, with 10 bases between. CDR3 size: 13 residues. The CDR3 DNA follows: TGTGCCAGTAGTATTTTTCAGGGTTATGGCTACACCTTC. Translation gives CASSIFQGYGYTF.

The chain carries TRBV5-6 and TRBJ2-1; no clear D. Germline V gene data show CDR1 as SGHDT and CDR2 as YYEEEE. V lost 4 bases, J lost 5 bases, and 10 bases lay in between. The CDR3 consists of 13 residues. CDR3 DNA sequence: TGTGCCAGCAGCCCGGAGTCCAACAATGAGCAGTTCTTC. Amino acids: CASSPESNNEQFF.

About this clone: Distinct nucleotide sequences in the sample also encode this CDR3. Here the CDR3 reads CASSLSGATYEQYF. The CDR3 DNA reads TGTGCCAGCAGTTTGAGCGGGGCAACCTACGAGCAGTACTTC. The rearrangement uses TRBV27 and TRBJ2-7; 7 nucleotides match TRBD2. V gave up 3 bases and J gave up 2 bases; unmatched junction bases: 4. The CDR3 runs 14 residues. From germline, CDR1 is MNHEY and CDR2 SMNVEV (reference sequence).

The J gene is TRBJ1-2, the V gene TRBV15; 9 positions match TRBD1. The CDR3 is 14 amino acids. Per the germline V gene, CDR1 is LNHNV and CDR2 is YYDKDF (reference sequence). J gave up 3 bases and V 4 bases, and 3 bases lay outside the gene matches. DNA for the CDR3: TGTGCCACCAGCACCTGGACAGGGGACTATGGCTACACCTTC. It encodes CATSTWTGDYGYTF. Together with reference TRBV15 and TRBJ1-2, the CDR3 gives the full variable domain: DAMVIQNPRYQVTQFGKPVTLSCSQTLNHNVMYWYQQKSSQAPKLLFHYYDKDFNNEADTPDNFQSRRPNTSFCFLDIRSPGLGDTAMYLCATSTWTGDYGYTFGSGTRLTVV.

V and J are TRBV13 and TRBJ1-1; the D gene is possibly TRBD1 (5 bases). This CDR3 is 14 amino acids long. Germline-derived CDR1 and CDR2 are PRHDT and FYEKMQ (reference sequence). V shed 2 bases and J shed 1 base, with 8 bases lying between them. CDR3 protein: CASSLRTSNTEAFF. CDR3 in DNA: TGTGCCAGCAGCTTACGGACATCGAACACTGAAGCTTTCTTT. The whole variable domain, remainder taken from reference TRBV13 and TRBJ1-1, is AAGVIQSPRHLIKEKRETATLKCYPIPRHDTVYWYQQGPGQDPQFLISFYEKMQSDKGSIPDRFSAQQFSDYHSELNMSSLELGDSALYFCASSLRTSNTEAFFGQGTRLTVV.

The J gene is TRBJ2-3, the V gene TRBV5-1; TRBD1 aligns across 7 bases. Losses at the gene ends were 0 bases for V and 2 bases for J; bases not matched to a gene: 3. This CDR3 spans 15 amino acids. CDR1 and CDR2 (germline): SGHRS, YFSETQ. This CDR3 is CASSLGDRATDTQYF. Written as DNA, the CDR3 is TGCGCCAGCAGCTTGGGGGACAGAGCCACAGATACGCAGTATTTT. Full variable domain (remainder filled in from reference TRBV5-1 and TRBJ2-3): KAGVTQTPRYLIKTRGQQVTLSCSPISGHRSVSWYQQTPGQGLQFLFEYFSETQRNKGNFPGRFSGRQFSNSRSEMNVSTLELGDSALYLCASSLGDRATDTQYFGPGTRLTVL.

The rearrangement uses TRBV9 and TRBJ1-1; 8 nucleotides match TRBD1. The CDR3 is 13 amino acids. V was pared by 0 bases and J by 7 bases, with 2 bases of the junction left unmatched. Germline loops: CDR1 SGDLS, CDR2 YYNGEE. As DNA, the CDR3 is TGTGCCAGCAGCGTAGTACAGGGGGGTGAAGCTTTCTTT. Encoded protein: CASSVVQGGEAFF.

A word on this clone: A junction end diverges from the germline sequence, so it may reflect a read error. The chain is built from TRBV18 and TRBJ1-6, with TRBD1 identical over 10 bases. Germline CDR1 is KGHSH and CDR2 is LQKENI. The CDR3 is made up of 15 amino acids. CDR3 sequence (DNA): TGTGCCAGCTCACCACCGGGACAGGGGAATTCTCCCCTCCACTTT. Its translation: CASSPPGQGNSPLHF.

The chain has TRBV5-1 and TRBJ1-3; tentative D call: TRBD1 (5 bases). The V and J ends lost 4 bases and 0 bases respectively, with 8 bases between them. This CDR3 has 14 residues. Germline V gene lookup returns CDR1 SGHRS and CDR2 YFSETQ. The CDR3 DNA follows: TGCGCCAGCAGCCAGGGAGGCTCTGGAAACACCATATATTTT. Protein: CASSQGGSGNTIYF.

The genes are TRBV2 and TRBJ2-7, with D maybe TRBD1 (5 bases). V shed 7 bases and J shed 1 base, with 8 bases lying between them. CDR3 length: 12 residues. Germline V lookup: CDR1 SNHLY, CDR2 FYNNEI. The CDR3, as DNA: TGTGCCAGCATGAGACAGTCCTACGAGCAGTACTTC. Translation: CASMRQSYEQYF.

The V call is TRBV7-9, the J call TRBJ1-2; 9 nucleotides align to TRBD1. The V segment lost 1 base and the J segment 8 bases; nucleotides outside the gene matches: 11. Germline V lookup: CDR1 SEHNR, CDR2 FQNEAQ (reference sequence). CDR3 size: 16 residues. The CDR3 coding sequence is TGTGCCAGCAGCTTAGGGGCCGGGGACAGGGTGGTCGGCTACACCTTC. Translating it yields CASSLGAGDRVVGYTF.

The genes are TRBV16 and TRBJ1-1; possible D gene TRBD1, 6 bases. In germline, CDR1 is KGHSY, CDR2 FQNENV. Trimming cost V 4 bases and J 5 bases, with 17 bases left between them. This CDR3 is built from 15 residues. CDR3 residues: CASSPLGQGLTEAFF. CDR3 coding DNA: TGTGCCAGCAGCCCCTTGGGGCAGGGGTTAACTGAAGCTTTCTTT.

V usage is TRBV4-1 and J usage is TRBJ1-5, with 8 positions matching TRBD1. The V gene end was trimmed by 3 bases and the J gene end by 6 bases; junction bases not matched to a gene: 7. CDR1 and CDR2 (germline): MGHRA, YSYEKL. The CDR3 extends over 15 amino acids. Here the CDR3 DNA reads TGCGCCAGCAGCCAGACCGGGACAGGTAGTCAGCCCCAGCATTTT. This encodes CASSQTGTGSQPQHF.

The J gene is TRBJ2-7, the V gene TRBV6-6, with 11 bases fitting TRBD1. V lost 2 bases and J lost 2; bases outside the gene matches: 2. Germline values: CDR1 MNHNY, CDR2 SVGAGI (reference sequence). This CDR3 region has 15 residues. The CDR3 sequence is CASSYLGQGAYEQYF. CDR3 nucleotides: TGTGCCAGCAGTTACCTGGGACAGGGGGCCTACGAGCAGTACTTC.

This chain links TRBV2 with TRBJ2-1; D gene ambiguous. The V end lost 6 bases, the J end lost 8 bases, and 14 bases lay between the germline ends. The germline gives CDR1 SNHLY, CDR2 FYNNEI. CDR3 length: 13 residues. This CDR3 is CASSRDSEDEQFF. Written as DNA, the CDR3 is TGTGCCAGCAGCCGCGACTCGGAAGATGAGCAGTTCTTC. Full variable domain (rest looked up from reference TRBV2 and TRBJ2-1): EPEVTQTPSHQVTQMGQEVILRCVPISNHLYFYWYRQILGQKVEFLVSFYNNEISEKSEIFDDQFSVERPDGSNFTLKIRSTKLEDSAMYFCASSRDSEDEQFFGPGTRLTVL.

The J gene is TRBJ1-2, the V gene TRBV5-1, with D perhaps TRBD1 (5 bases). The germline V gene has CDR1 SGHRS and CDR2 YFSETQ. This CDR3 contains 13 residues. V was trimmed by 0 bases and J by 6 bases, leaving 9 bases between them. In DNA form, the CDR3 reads TGCGCCAGCAGCTTGGATGGGGGGAATGGCTACACCTTC. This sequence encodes CASSLDGGNGYTF.

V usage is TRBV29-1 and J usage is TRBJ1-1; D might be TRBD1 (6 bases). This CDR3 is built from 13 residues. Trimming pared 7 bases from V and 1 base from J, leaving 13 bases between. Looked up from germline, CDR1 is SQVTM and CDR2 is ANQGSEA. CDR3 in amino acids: CSARTGPNTEAFF. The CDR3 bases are TGCAGCGCGAGAACAGGGCCGAACACTGAAGCTTTCTTT. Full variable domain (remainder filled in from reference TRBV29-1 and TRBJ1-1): SAVISQKPSRDICQRGTSLTIQCQVDSQVTMMFWYRQQPGQSLTLIATANQGSEATYESGFVIDKFPISRPNLTFSTLTVSNMSPEDSSIYLCSARTGPNTEAFFGQGTRLTVV.